This TCR beta chain was obtained from a study of cytomegalovirus exposure and HLA in healthy donors. Study-level points and caveats: Researchers had no immune exposure information except CMV serostatus available.

Primers for the PCR totalled 60 Vbeta and 13 Jbeta. Sequenced by immunoSEQ multiplex PCR; TCRdb stores in-frame clones only, minus some. The sample contains about 170,000 clones, around 80% of which appear only once. Worth noting for this clone: Its antigen is unidentified.

CDR1 and CDR2 from the germline V gene are LNHDA and SQIVND (reference sequence). V gave up 3 bases and J gave up 4 bases, with 13 bases separating them. The CDR3 spans 15 residues. This TCR was sampled from a woman aged 45-65 years in good health and CMV-seronegative. Sequencing input: PBMCs. The chain carries TRBV19 and TRBJ1-5; D gene ambiguous. The CDR3 protein is CASSIASGGNQPQHF. As DNA, the CDR3 is TGTGCCAGTAGTATTGCGTCGGGCGGGAATCAGCCCCAGCATTTT.